This T cell receptor (beta chain) was observed in a study of blood T cell repertoires in COVID-19. About the study: The study drew acute and convalescent COVID-19 samples from the United States, Italy and Spain.

Original analysis: Counts of nucleated cells, estimated from reference gene primer amplification, were obtained. Clones were sequenced by immunoSEQ multiplex PCR, and TCRdb holds only the in-frame ones, with some missing. The V and J calls and clone size are taken from that table; D and trimming were inferred from the DNA. The table has 290,000 or so clones, about four fifths seen once. This clone has a single count. The CDR3 contains 17 residues. Trimming took 0 bases from V and 4 from J; bases not matched to a gene: 9. CDR1 is SGDLS, CDR2 YYNGEE, per germline. It was within 2 weeks before study entry that exposed participants met a COVID-19 case.

The clonotype was recovered from a man aged 35 to 55 who had been exposed to COVID-19. The chain carries TRBV9 and TRBJ2-3; 9 bases map to TRBD2. The sequenced sample consisted of PBMCs or T cells enriched from blood (not recorded which). In DNA form, the CDR3 reads TGTGCCAGCAGCGTAGGGTCGGCGGGAGGGAGGGCAGATACGCAGTATTTT. Translated, it gives CASSVGSAGGRADTQYF. The variable domain in full, with the rest retrieved from reference TRBV9 and TRBJ2-3, is DSGVTQTPKHLITATGQRVTLRCSPRSGDLSVYWYQQSLDQGLQFLIQYYNGEERAKGNILERFSAQQFPDLHSELNLSSLELGDSALYFCASSVGSAGGRADTQYFGPGTRLTVL.